This T cell receptor (beta chain) came from a study of CD8+ T cells in alopecia areata. Study-level results: Clonality exceeded that of normal scalp in lesional scalp, most notably in alopecia totalis/universalis.

In regard to this clone: Antigen specificity is unknown.

Trimming pared 7 bases from V and 5 bases from J, leaving 11 bases between. Germline V gives CDR1 SGHAT, CDR2 FQDESV (reference sequence). This CDR3 region has 12 residues. Following extraction, RNA underwent reverse transcription to cDNA, which served as the sequencing template. The table came from immunoSEQ multiplex PCR; TCRdb's copy has only in-frame clones and leaves some out. The repertoire holds more than 200,000 clones, less than 80% seen once, with around 1.2% in the top ten. Sorted out of PBMCs were CD4+ T cells and CD8+ T cells. The chain links TRBV11-1 to TRBJ2-5; D perhaps matches TRBD1 (7 bases). The sample was CD4+ T cells sorted from blood, taken at week 0. This sequence originates from a human donor with alopecia areata. CDR3 amino acids: CASTSGGETQYF. CDR3 nucleotides: TGTGCCAGCACCTCAGGGGGGGAGACCCAGTACTTC.